This T cell receptor beta chain originates from a study of blood T cell repertoires in COVID-19. Study as a whole: The United States, Italy and Spain provided the acute and convalescent COVID-19 samples.

Germline-derived CDR1 and CDR2 are SGDLS and YYNGEE. V shed 2 bases and J shed 2 bases, with 10 bases lying between them. CDR3 size: 14 residues. Original processing notes: Scientists estimated how many nucleated cells there were by amplifying reference gene primers. Clones were sequenced by immunoSEQ multiplex PCR, and TCRdb holds only the in-frame ones, with some missing. For V, J and clone size, that table is used; D and trimming come from the DNA. This table has about 310,000 clones, 87% appearing once. This clonotype originated in a man over 45 with active or convalescent COVID-19. Sequencing input: peripheral blood. V and J are TRBV9 and TRBJ2-5; D may be TRBD2 (6 bases). CDR3 nucleotides: TGTGCCAGCAGCGTGGAGGGGCTACAAGAGACCCAGTACTTC. Amino acid sequence: CASSVEGLQETQYF.